This paragraph covers one T cell receptor (beta chain) sequence. Germline CDR1 is SEHNR and CDR2 is FQNEAQ (reference sequence). Trimming pared 5 bases from V and 7 bases from J, leaving 9 bases between. The CDR3 covers 11 residues. The sample originates from a study of OX40 agonist ivuxolimab in advanced cancers. Study-wide context: Allowance was made for prior anti-PD-1, anti-PD-L1 or anti-CTLA-4 therapy, and about 40% had some.

Sequenced by immunoSEQ multiplex PCR; TCRdb stores in-frame clones only, minus some. The sample lists about 15,000 clones, about 86% occurring once. This sequence was found in an adult with an advanced solid tumor such as melanoma, head and neck, liver or kidney cancer. This chain links TRBV7-9 with TRBJ2-7; D remains ambiguous. The sample here was CD4+ or CD8+ T cells sorted from blood, taken in a trial of the OX40 agonist ivuxolimab. This CDR3 reads CASSPLEEQYF. CDR3 coding DNA: TGTGCCAGCAGCCCCTTAGAAGAGCAGTACTTC.